These 22 T cell receptor beta chains originate from one sample sequenced in a study of T cell responses to AZD1222 COVID-19 vaccine. Sequenced by immunoSEQ multiplex PCR; TCRdb stores in-frame clones only, minus some. The table shows roughly 100,000 clones, with roughly 82% occurring only once. Material: peripheral blood, obtained on day 0 of AZD1222 vaccination. Source of these receptors: an adult in good health.

This chain connects TRBV4-1 to TRBJ1-5; no clear D. The ends were cut back, 0 bases at V and 3 bases at J, with 6 bases in the middle. Looked up from germline, CDR1 is MGHRA and CDR2 is YSYEKL. This CDR3 region has 14 residues. CDR3 in DNA: TGCGCCAGCAGCCAAGAGCGTCACAATCAGCCCCAGCATTTT. Protein sequence: CASSQERHNQPQHF.

On this clone itself: The sample holds other DNA sequences that translate to the same CDR3. The V call is TRBV7-9, the J call TRBJ1-5; D possibly corresponds to TRBD1 (5 bases). The germline gives CDR1 SEHNR, CDR2 FQNEAQ (reference sequence). V was trimmed by 1 base and J by 6 bases, leaving 10 bases between them. The CDR3 length is 14 residues. The CDR3 protein is CASSLGGVGQPQHF. The CDR3 DNA is TGTGCCAGCAGCTTAGGAGGGGTGGGTCAGCCCCAGCATTTT.

The chain joins TRBV4-3 to TRBJ1-1; D not resolved. This CDR3 has 14 residues. Germline V lookup: CDR1 LGHNA, CDR2 YSLEER. V shed 0 bases and J shed 0 bases, with 5 bases lying between them. This CDR3 is CASSQDPVNTEAFF. DNA for the CDR3: TGCGCCAGCAGCCAAGACCCGGTGAACACTGAAGCTTTCTTT.

V gene TRBV7-9 combines with J gene TRBJ2-3; 7 bases map to TRBD2. The CDR3 contains 14 residues. Germline loops: CDR1 SEHNR, CDR2 FQNEAQ (reference sequence). With 6 bases clipped from V and 5 bases from J, the junction kept 8 bases outside the gene matches. The CDR3 region is CASSPPGGGDTQYF. In DNA form, the CDR3 reads TGTGCCAGCAGTCCCCCGGGCGGGGGAGATACGCAGTATTTT.

V and J are TRBV7-2 and TRBJ1-1; D is ambiguous. The CDR3 covers 15 residues. Germline CDR1 is SGHTA and CDR2 is FQGNSA. V lost 5 bases, J lost 1 base, and 14 bases lay in between. This chain's CDR3 is CASSPDPSGNTEAFF. The CDR3, as DNA: TGTGCCAGCAGCCCAGACCCCTCGGGGAACACTGAAGCTTTCTTT.

This sequence joins TRBV29-1 and TRBJ2-7, with D perhaps TRBD1 (5 bases). Germline V lookup: CDR1 SQVTM, CDR2 ANQGSEA. There are 13 residues in the CDR3. V was pared by 0 bases and J by 6 bases, with 12 bases between. For the CDR3, the DNA is TGCAGCGTTGAAGAGTCAGGGTTTGGCGAGCAGTACTTC. Its protein product is CSVEESGFGEQYF.

This chain links TRBV7-2 with TRBJ1-2, with TRBD1 identical over 8 bases. Germline CDR1 and CDR2: SGHTA and FQGNSA. The V segment lost 1 base and the J segment 6 bases; nucleotides outside the gene matches: 7. The CDR3 has 15 amino acids. The CDR3 is CASSLGTGWINGYTF. In DNA, the CDR3 is TGTGCCAGCAGCTTAGGGACAGGGTGGATTAATGGCTACACCTTC.

The V and J genes are TRBV7-2 and TRBJ2-7; D is perhaps TRBD1 or TRBD2 (6 bases each). The germline CDR1 and CDR2 sequences are SGHTA and FQGNSA. Trimming took off 6 bases at V and 5 bases at J, with 17 bases between the two ends. This CDR3 is built from 14 residues. The CDR3 coding sequence is TGTGCCAGCAGGGAAGGGGGGATCGACCACGAGCAGTACTTC. Translating it yields CASREGGIDHEQYF.

V and J are TRBV19 and TRBJ1-2; D call uncertain. CDR3 size: 15 residues. Germline V gene lookup returns CDR1 LNHDA and CDR2 SQIVND (reference sequence). Trimming took off 3 bases at V and 2 bases at J, with 13 bases between the two ends. The chain's CDR3 is CASSIWSRENYGYTF. CDR3 nucleotide sequence: TGTGCCAGTAGTATTTGGTCGCGGGAGAACTATGGCTACACCTTC. The whole variable domain, filled in from reference TRBV19 and TRBJ1-2, reads DGGITQSPKYLFRKEGQNVTLSCEQNLNHDAMYWYRQDPGQGLRLIYYSQIVNDFQKGDIAEGYSVSREKKESFPLTVTSAQKNPTAFYLCASSIWSRENYGYTFGSGTRLTVV.

CDR3 nucleotide sequence: TGTGCCAGCAGCTCCCACCTGGGATTCCATCTCCACTACACCTTC. As protein: CASSSHLGFHLHYTF. The chain carries TRBV11-3 and TRBJ1-2; D gene ambiguous. The CDR3 consists of 15 residues. V shed 4 bases and J shed 10 bases, with 22 bases lying between them. Germline loops: CDR1 SGHNT, CDR2 YENEEA.

The genes are TRBV5-1 and TRBJ1-2; D gene ambiguous. The CDR3 consists of 13 residues. Germline CDR1 is SGHRS and CDR2 is YFSETQ. Trimming cost V 0 bases and J 5 bases, with 8 bases left between them. The CDR3 region has the DNA TGCGCCAGCAGCTTGGGGGCAGAGTATGGCTACACCTTC. This translates into CASSLGAEYGYTF.

This clone was found once. The genes are TRBV3-1 (or the pseudogene TRBV3-2) and TRBJ1-3, with D unresolved. This CDR3 is built from 15 residues. Germline values: CDR1 LGHDT, CDR2 YNNKEL (reference sequence). V lost 6 bases and J 0 bases, leaving 12 bases between the germline ends. The CDR3 here is CASSGQSFSGNTIYF. CDR3 DNA sequence: TGTGCCAGCAGTGGTCAGAGCTTCTCTGGAAACACCATATATTTT.

About this clone: Germline is not matched at one junction end, which may reflect a read error. The chain joins TRBV7-2 to TRBJ1-3; D remains ambiguous. The CDR3 has 13 amino acids. CDR1 is SGHTA, CDR2 FQGNSA, per germline. CDR3 in DNA: TGTGCCAGCAGCTTAGGGATTGGAGACACCATATATTTT. Translated: CASSLGIGDTIYF.

This clone was seen only once. This chain connects TRBV6-5 to TRBJ1-2; D is perhaps TRBD1 (5 bases). The V gene lost 7 bases and the J gene lost 8 bases, with 17 bases spanning the gap. This CDR3 region has 13 residues. CDR1 MNHEY and CDR2 SVGAGI come from the germline V gene. In nucleotides, the CDR3 is TGTGCCAGCACCAACTGGGGACTAGGCGGCTACACCTTC. Encoded protein: CASTNWGLGGYTF.

The chain couples TRBV6-6 to TRBJ2-2; D might be TRBD2 (5 bases). Looked up from germline, CDR1 is MNHNY and CDR2 is SVGAGI (reference sequence). V gave up 8 bases and J gave up 3 bases, with 13 bases separating them. The CDR3 loop spans 14 amino acids. The CDR3 nucleotides are TGTGCCAGCCGTCTCGGACTCGACACCGGGGAGCTGTTTTTT. It codes for CASRLGLDTGELFF.

CDR3 bases: TGTGCCAACGACAGGGAGTACGAGCAGTACTTC. Translation: CANDREYEQYF. The gene calls are TRBV19 and TRBJ2-7; the match to TRBD1 covers 7 bases. This CDR3 contains 11 residues. Trimming took 10 bases from V and 4 from J; bases not matched to a gene: 4. Germline V lookup: CDR1 LNHDA, CDR2 SQIVND (reference sequence).

This chain connects TRBV6-7 to TRBJ2-2; 9 bases align to TRBD1. TRBV6-7 is filed as an ORF, its function uncertain. The CDR3 is 18 residues long. The ends lost 2 bases at V and 4 bases at J; junction bases unmatched: 11. The CDR3 region has the DNA TGTGCCAGCAGTTACCCGGAGGACAGGGGAAAACCCACCGGGGAGCTGTTTTTT. It translates to CASSYPEDRGKPTGELFF.

This clone was recorded once. The rearrangement joins TRBV5-5 to TRBJ1-1; 8 bases match TRBD1. Germline-derived CDR1 and CDR2 are SGHKS and YYEKEE (reference sequence). V lost 4 bases, J lost 5 bases, and 7 bases stayed unmatched. There are 14 residues in the CDR3. The CDR3 spells CASSIGQGWTEAFF. The CDR3 region has the DNA TGTGCCAGCAGCATCGGACAGGGTTGGACTGAAGCTTTCTTT. Filled out from reference TRBV5-5 and TRBJ1-1, the complete variable domain reads DAGVTQSPTHLIKTRGQQVTLRCSPISGHKSVSWYQQVLGQGPQFIFQYYEKEERGRGNFPDRFSARQFPNYSSELNVNALLLGDSALYLCASSIGQGWTEAFFGQGTRLTVV.

The rearrangement uses TRBV5-6 and TRBJ2-2; D gene unclear. With 2 bases removed from V and 6 bases from J, the gap between germline ends came to 11 bases. Germline V gene sequence: CDR1 SGHDT, CDR2 YYEEEE. This CDR3 contains 14 residues. CDR3 sequence (DNA): TGTGCCAGCAGCTTCCCCACTTCGGCCGGGGAGCTGTTTTTT. It encodes CASSFPTSAGELFF.

This chain uses TRBV11-2 with TRBJ1-1, with 8 bases aligning to TRBD1. Losses at the gene ends were 3 bases for V and 1 base for J; bases not matched to a gene: 4. Germline assignment: CDR1 SGHAT and CDR2 FQNNGV. This CDR3 is built from 15 residues. The CDR3 protein is CASSFTGTGNTEAFF. CDR3 sequence (DNA): TGTGCCAGCAGCTTTACCGGGACAGGGAACACTGAAGCTTTCTTT.

The chain links TRBV2 to TRBJ1-2, with D possibly being TRBD1 (6 bases). Germline CDR1 and CDR2: SNHLY and FYNNEI. Trimming shortened V by 7 bases and J by 0 bases, and 12 bases separated the two germline ends. The CDR3 loop spans 14 amino acids. The DNA for the CDR3 is TGTGCCAGCAAGGGAGGGGGTACTAACTATGGCTACACCTTC. Translation: CASKGGGTNYGYTF.

V and J are TRBV15 and TRBJ1-2; weak D call: TRBD1 (5 bases). Germline CDR1 is LNHNV and CDR2 is YYDKDF (reference sequence). The CDR3 length is 14 residues. The V end lost 0 bases, the J end lost 8 bases, and 13 bases lay between the germline ends. CDR3 DNA: TGTGCCACCAGCAGAGATAGGGGCGTGCGCGGCTACACCTTC. It specifies CATSRDRGVRGYTF.